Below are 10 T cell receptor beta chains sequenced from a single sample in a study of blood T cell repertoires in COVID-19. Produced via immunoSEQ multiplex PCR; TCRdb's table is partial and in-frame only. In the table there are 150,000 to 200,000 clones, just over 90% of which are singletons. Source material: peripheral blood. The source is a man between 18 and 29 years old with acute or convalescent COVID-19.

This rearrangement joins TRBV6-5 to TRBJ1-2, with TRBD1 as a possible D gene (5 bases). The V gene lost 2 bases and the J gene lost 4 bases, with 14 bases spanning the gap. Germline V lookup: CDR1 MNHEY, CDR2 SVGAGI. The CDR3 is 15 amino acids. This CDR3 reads CASSYTGVLTYGYTF. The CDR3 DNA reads TGTGCCAGCAGTTACACGGGGGTCCTAACCTATGGCTACACCTTC.

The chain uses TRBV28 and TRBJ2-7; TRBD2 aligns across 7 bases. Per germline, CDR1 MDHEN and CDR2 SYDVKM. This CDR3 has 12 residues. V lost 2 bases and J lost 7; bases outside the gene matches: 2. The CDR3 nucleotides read TGTGCCAGCAGTTTAGCGGGAGTTGAGCAGTACTTC. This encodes CASSLAGVEQYF.

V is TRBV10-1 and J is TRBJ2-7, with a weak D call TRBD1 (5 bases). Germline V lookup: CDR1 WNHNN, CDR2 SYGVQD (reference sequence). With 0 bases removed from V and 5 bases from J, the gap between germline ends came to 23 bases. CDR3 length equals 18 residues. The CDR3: CASSESPGRGAGSNEQYF. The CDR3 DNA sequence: TGCGCCAGCAGTGAGTCCCCGGGCCGTGGGGCAGGGTCAAACGAGCAGTACTTC.

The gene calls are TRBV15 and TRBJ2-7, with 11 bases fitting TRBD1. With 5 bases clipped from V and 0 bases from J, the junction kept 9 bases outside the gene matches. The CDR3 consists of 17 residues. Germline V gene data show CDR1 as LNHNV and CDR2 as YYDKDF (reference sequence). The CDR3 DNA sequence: TGTGCCACCAGCGGAACCCGGACAGGGGGCCCCTCCTACGAGCAGTACTTC. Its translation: CATSGTRTGGPSYEQYF.

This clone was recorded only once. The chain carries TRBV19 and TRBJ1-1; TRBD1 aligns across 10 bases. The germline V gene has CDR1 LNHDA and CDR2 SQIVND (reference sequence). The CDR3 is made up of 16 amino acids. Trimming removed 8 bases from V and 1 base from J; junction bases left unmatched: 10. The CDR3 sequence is CASEGQGHSQNTEAFF. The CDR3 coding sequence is TGTGCCAGTGAGGGACAGGGGCATTCCCAGAACACTGAAGCTTTCTTT.

The CDR3 nucleotides are TGTGCCAGTAGGACTAGCGGGAGTTCTAGTGAGCAGTTCTTC. Residues: CASRTSGSSSEQFF. This chain uses TRBV19 with TRBJ2-1; 12 positions match TRBD2. J lost 9 bases, V lost 6 bases, and 6 bases had no gene match. CDR1 and CDR2 (germline): LNHDA, SQIVND (reference sequence). This CDR3 contains 14 residues.

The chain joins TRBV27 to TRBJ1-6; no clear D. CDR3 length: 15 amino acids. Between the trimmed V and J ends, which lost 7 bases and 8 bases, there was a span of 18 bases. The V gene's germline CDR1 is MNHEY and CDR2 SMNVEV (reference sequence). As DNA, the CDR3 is TGTGCCAGCATGATCTCCGGCAGACTCGATTCACCCCTCCACTTT. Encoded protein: CASMISGRLDSPLHF.

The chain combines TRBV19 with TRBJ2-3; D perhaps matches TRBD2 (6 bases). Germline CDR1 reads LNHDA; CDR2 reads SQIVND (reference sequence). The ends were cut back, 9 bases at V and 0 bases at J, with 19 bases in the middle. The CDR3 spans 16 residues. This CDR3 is CASTRSAGPSTDTQYF. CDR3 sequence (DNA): TGTGCCAGCACACGGTCAGCGGGCCCAAGCACAGATACGCAGTATTTT.

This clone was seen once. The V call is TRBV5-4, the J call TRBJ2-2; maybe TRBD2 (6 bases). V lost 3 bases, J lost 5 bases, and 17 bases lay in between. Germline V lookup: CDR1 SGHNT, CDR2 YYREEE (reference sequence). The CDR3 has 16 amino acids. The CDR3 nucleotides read TGTGCCAGCAGCTCTTCTTGGGCAGGGAGGACCGGGGAGCTGTTTTTT. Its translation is CASSSSWAGRTGELFF.

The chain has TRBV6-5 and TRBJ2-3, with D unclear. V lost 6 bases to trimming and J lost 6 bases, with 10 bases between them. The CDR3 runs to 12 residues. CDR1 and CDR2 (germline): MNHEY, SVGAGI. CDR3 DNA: TGTGCCAGCAGGCAAGACGGGGATACGCAGTATTTT. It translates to CASRQDGDTQYF.